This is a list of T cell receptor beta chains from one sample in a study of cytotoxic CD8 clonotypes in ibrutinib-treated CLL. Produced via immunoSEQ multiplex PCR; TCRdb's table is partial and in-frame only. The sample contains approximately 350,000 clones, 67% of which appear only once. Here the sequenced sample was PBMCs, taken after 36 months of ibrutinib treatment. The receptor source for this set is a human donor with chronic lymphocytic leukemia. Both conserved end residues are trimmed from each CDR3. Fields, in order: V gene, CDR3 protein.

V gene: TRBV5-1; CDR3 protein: ASSLLGQGASYGYT
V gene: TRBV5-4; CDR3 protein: ASSPGPNTEAF
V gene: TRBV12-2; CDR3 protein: ASRSTGWGHYGYT
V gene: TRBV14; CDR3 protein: ASSQDPSQEVY
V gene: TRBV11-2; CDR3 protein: ASSFSGPIGGANVLT
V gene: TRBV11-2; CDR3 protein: ASSLGTGAGYGYT
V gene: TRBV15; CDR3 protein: ATSSPAATGELF
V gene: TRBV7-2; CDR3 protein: ASSLGLAWYEQY
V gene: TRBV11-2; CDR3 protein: ASSLDKETQY
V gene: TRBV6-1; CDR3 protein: ASSEGQGKIYEQY
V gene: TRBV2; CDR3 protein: ASSGWDRPSKQSYEQY
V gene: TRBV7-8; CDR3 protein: ASSLDWGNSNQPQH
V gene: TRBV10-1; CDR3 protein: ASSEGRSFFNYGYT
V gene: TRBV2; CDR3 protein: ASTFIMNTEAF
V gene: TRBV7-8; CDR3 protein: ASSLRPSGAYEQY
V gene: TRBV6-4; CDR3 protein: ASRPPGQGTSGANVLT
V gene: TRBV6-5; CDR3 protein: ASTHRGGGIYGYT
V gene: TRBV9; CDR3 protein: ASSPSRELF
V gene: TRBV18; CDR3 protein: ASSPTGASTDTQY
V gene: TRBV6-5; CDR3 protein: ASSLTFGLEAF
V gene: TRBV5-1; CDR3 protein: ASSFGQTGYGYT
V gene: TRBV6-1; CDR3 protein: ASSEGVGAGEQY
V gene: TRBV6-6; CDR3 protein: ASTGGTWTQY
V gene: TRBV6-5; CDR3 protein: ASSYLGGESYGYT
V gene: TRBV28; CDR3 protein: ASSFDSSYEQY
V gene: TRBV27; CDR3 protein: ASSSGLAGAYEQY
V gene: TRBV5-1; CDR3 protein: ASSFGNYEQY
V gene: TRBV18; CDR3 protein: ASSPPGTAQY
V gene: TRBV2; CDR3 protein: ASNPQGYSNQPQH
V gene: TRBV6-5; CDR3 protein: ASSQLAGETQY
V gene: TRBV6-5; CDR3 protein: ASSYSIGGLGEQY
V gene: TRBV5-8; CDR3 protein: ASSPGQGFQTQY
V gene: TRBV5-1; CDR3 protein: ASSPVPGQGAMTNEKLF
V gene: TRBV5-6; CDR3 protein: ASSAGSGRGYNEQF
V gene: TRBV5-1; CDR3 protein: ASSLGTPGQGAVSPLH
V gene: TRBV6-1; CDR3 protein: ASSSDNAGELF
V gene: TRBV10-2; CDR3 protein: ASTGTSYEQY
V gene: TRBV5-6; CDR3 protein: ASSTGTGVPQETQY
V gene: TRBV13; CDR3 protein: ASSRGTGTGGHGYT
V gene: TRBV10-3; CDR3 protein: ATQGTENTEAF
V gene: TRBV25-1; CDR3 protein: ASSEGGGYGYT
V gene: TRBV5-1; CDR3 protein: ASSNRSPSNTGELF
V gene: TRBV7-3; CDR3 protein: ASSPQLDKSEQY
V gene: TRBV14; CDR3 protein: ASSPLDRDTEAF
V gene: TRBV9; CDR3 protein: ASSVSPDRPNTGELF
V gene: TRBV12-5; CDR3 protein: ASGLGLAVMTGELF
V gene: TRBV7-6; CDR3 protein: ASSPRTGGPYEQY
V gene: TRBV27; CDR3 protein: ASSLRGADEETQY
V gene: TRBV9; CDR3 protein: ASSVGLVRSYNEQF
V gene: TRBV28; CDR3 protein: ASSLGGPSNTGELF
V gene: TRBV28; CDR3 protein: ASSPMTGAGILGNQPQH
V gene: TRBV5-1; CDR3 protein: ASSPIPTTGRYGANVLT
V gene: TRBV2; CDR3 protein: ASIRGRETQY
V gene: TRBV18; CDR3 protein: ASSPRGFAETQY
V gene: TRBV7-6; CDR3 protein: ASSLPGKNYGYT
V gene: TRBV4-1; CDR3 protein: ASSQATGRGEQY